The text below deals with one T cell receptor beta chain. Its antigen is unknown. Deep-level assay runs were performed. Investigators spread the genomic DNA of each subset evenly over several immunoSEQ plates. Repertoires were generated with immunoSEQ multiplex PCR, while TCRdb's copy carries only in-frame clones and drops some. The sample contains 800,000 to 1,200,000 clones, 75% to 80% of which appear only once. The data were obtained in a study of shared clonotypes between healthy human individuals. Overall study results and limits: An effect of sequencing depth on clonotype sharing among donors was expected.

Germline assignment: CDR1 SNHLY and CDR2 FYNNEI. V shed 8 bases and J shed 4 bases, with 9 bases lying between them. The CDR3 length is 11 residues. This receptor was taken from a man between 18 and 35 years old in good health. Some clones in this sample may be carry-over from other donors' samples. V usage is TRBV2 and J usage is TRBJ2-7; D is unresolved. The sequencing input was memory CD4+ T cells from PBMCs. The subset denotes: CD45RA-negative fraction. The CDR3 nucleotides are TGTGCCAGCTCAGCGAAATACGAGCAGTACTTC. Protein product: CASSAKYEQYF.